Each of the 27 T cell receptor beta chains below was sequenced from the same sample in a study of shared clonotypes between healthy human individuals. Clones were read by immunoSEQ multiplex PCR, and TCRdb kept only the in-frame ones, dropping some. Of hundreds of thousands of clones in the sample, 79% are singletons; the top ten hold around 13%. The sequencing input was PBMCs. The source is a woman aged 40 to 55 in good health. Some clones in this sample may be carry-over from other donors' samples.

The J gene is TRBJ2-1, the V gene TRBV28; D is unresolved. Germline assignment: CDR1 MDHEN and CDR2 SYDVKM. CDR3 size: 14 residues. Trimming pared 7 bases from V and 5 bases from J, leaving 15 bases between. This CDR3 is CASIEHGPHNEQFF. The DNA for the CDR3 is TGTGCCAGCATAGAGCACGGACCGCACAATGAGCAGTTCTTC.

The J gene is TRBJ2-7, the V gene TRBV23-1, with 7 nucleotides matching TRBD1. TRBV23-1 falls under the ORF class, with uncertain function. The CDR3 has 14 amino acids. The trim removed 6 bases at V and 2 bases at J, leaving 7 bases unmatched. CDR3 nucleotide sequence: TGCGCCAGCAGGGGCCGGGACAGCGCCTACGAGCAGTACTTC. Its protein is CASRGRDSAYEQYF.

This clone was seen only a few times. The J gene is TRBJ2-7, the V gene TRBV29-1, with TRBD1 matching over 9 bases. The CDR3 extends over 15 amino acids. V was clipped by 5 bases and J by 0 bases; unmatched bases: 8. The germline V gene has CDR1 SQVTM and CDR2 ANQGSEA. CDR3 in amino acids: CSVFVSGQGSYEQYF. The CDR3 nucleotides read TGCAGCGTTTTCGTCTCGGGACAGGGCTCCTACGAGCAGTACTTC.

V and J are TRBV4-1 and TRBJ2-1, with 7 bases fitting TRBD2. CDR1 MGHRA and CDR2 YSYEKL come from the germline V gene. The CDR3 has 16 residues. Losses at the gene ends were 6 bases for V and 1 base for J; bases not matched to a gene: 9. This CDR3 reads CASRRVPAGSYNEQFF. The DNA of the CDR3 is TGCGCCAGCAGACGCGTTCCAGCGGGGTCCTACAATGAGCAGTTCTTC.

The rearrangement links TRBV6-1 to TRBJ1-5; TRBD1 matches 9 bases. From germline, CDR1 is MNHNS and CDR2 SASEGT. After removal of 6 bases from V and 6 bases from J, the junction contained 6 bases not matched to a gene. The CDR3 loop spans 14 amino acids. The CDR3 bases are TGTGCCAGCAGATTGGACAGGGGTGGTCAGCCCCAGCATTTT. Its translation is CASRLDRGGQPQHF.

The rearrangement uses TRBV7-2 and TRBJ2-4; D tentatively reads TRBD1 or TRBD2 (5 bases each). Per germline, CDR1 SGHTA and CDR2 FQGNSA. The CDR3 is 16 amino acids. V lost 1 base and J 8 bases, leaving 18 bases between the germline ends. This chain's CDR3 is CASSLGHVGTGDIQYF. The CDR3 DNA follows: TGTGCCAGCAGCTTAGGGCATGTCGGGACCGGGGACATTCAGTACTTC. Full variable domain (rest looked up from reference TRBV7-2 and TRBJ2-4): GAGVSQSPSNKVTEKGKDVELRCDPISGHTALYWYRQSLGQGLEFLIYFQGNSAPDKSGLPSDRFSAERTGGSVSTLTIQRTQQEDSAVYLCASSLGHVGTGDIQYFGAGTRLSVL.

The J gene is TRBJ2-7, the V gene TRBV11-2, with 9 nucleotides matching TRBD1. The trim removed 5 bases at V and 3 bases at J, leaving 5 bases unmatched. This CDR3 contains 14 residues. Germline lookup yields CDR1 SGHAT and CDR2 FQNNGV. CDR3 sequence: CASSEGQGLYEQYF. The CDR3 nucleotides are TGTGCCAGCAGCGAGGGACAGGGCCTCTACGAGCAGTACTTC.

The sample holds a few counts of this clone. The rearrangement uses TRBV11-2 and TRBJ1-3; D is undetermined. The CDR3 contains 15 residues. CDR1 SGHAT and CDR2 FQNNGV come from the germline V gene. Trimming left V 0 bases short and J 6 bases short, with 12 bases between. In DNA form, the CDR3 reads TGTGCCAGCAGCTTAGACCGGAGCCGTTCAAACACCATATATTTT. Translating gives CASSLDRSRSNTIYF.

The chain has TRBV6-1 and TRBJ2-2, with a tentative D call TRBD2 (5 bases). Trimming removed 7 bases from V and 7 bases from J, with 16 bases in between. Germline V gives CDR1 MNHNS, CDR2 SASEGT. The CDR3 runs 14 residues. The DNA of the CDR3 is TGTGCCAGCACTATCAGCGGAGACATCGGGGAGCTGTTTTTT. Translated, it gives CASTISGDIGELFF.

The chain has TRBV9 and TRBJ1-2; 10 positions agree with TRBD1. This CDR3 region has 18 residues. The germline V gene has CDR1 SGDLS and CDR2 YYNGEE. J gave up 4 bases and V 0 bases, and 12 bases lay outside the gene matches. The chain's CDR3 is CASSVASRQGAYGYGYTF. DNA of the CDR3: TGTGCCAGCAGCGTAGCATCCCGACAGGGGGCATATGGCTATGGCTACACCTTC.

In its sample, this clone ranks as medium-sized (0.01 to 0.1%). This same CDR3 is encoded by further DNA sequences in the sample. The J gene is TRBJ1-1, the V gene TRBV2, with a weak D call TRBD1 (5 bases). With 6 bases removed from V and 4 bases from J, the gap between germline ends came to 21 bases. This CDR3 is 16 amino acids long. Germline values: CDR1 SNHLY, CDR2 FYNNEI. This CDR3 reads CASSEGRGSQPTEAFF. The CDR3 nucleotides read TGTGCCAGCAGCGAGGGGCGGGGCAGCCAACCCACTGAAGCTTTCTTT.

The V and J genes are TRBV11-2 and TRBJ2-1; 10 nucleotides line up with TRBD2. Trimming took 3 bases from V and 7 from J; bases not matched to a gene: 9. Germline CDR1 is SGHAT and CDR2 is FQNNGV. This CDR3 has 16 residues. The CDR3 loop reads CASSLESGRGINEQFF. In DNA form, the CDR3 reads TGTGCCAGCAGCTTGGAGAGCGGGAGGGGGATTAATGAGCAGTTCTTC.

The chain is built from TRBV28 and TRBJ2-3; 7 bases agree with TRBD2. Germline V CDR1 and CDR2: MDHEN, SYDVKM. After removal of 3 bases from V and 1 base from J, the junction contained 10 bases not matched to a gene. CDR3 length: 17 amino acids. CDR3 nucleotide sequence: TGTGCCAGCAGTTTTTTGCCTAGCGGCCACGGCACAGATACGCAGTATTTT. Protein sequence: CASSFLPSGHGTDTQYF.

The chain recombines TRBV5-6 with TRBJ2-7; D perhaps matches TRBD1 (6 bases). Germline CDR1 reads SGHDT; CDR2 reads YYEEEE. Deletions cut 4 bases from V and 2 bases from J, with 16 bases between. The CDR3 sequence is 15 residues long. The chain's CDR3 is CASSGRGTGTYEQYF. CDR3 DNA: TGTGCCAGCAGCGGGAGAGGAACAGGGACCTACGAGCAGTACTTC.

The chain employs TRBV28 and TRBJ2-1; 15 nucleotides agree with TRBD2. Germline values: CDR1 MDHEN, CDR2 SYDVKM. The CDR3 consists of 16 residues. With V trimmed by 6 bases and J by 7 bases, 7 bases remained unmatched. CDR3 coding DNA: TGTGCCAGCAGGCGGACTAGCGGGGGGGAATGGAATGAGCAGTTCTTC. Protein sequence: CASRRTSGGEWNEQFF.

J is TRBJ1-1 and V is TRBV7-9, with D possibly matching TRBD1 (6 bases). CDR1 is SEHNR and CDR2 is FQNEAQ in the germline V gene (reference sequence). V dropped 4 bases and J dropped 7 bases, with 22 bases sitting between them. The CDR3 runs 16 residues. CDR3: CASSYPKGGLLVEAFF. The CDR3 nucleotides are TGTGCCAGCAGCTACCCAAAGGGGGGGCTCTTAGTTGAAGCTTTCTTT.

This chain connects TRBV7-3 to TRBJ2-2, with 9 nucleotides matching TRBD2. The V gene's germline CDR1 is SGHTA and CDR2 FQGTGA. J was trimmed by 2 bases and V by 5 bases; bases with no gene match: 6. This CDR3 has 16 amino acids. CDR3 sequence reads: CASSRWTSVNTGELFF. In nucleotides, the CDR3 is TGTGCCAGCAGCAGATGGACTAGCGTAAACACCGGGGAGCTGTTTTTT.

This clone was found once. This chain links TRBV7-3 with TRBJ2-7, with D maybe TRBD2 (6 bases). CDR1 SGHTA and CDR2 FQGTGA come from the germline V gene. Trimming shortened V by 2 bases and J by 6 bases, and 11 bases separated the two germline ends. There are 13 residues in the CDR3. The CDR3 sequence is CASSLVGGSEQYF. CDR3 nucleotides: TGTGCCAGCAGCTTAGTTGGAGGGTCCGAGCAGTACTTC.

This clone is a singleton in its sample. V usage is TRBV5-4 and J usage is TRBJ1-3, with no clear D. V was cut by 1 base and J by 0 bases, with 11 bases left in between. The CDR3 consists of 16 residues. Germline V CDR1 and CDR2: SGHNT, YYREEE (reference sequence). The CDR3: CASSLTTASSGNTIYF. The CDR3, as DNA: TGTGCCAGCAGCTTGACGACGGCCAGCTCTGGAAACACCATATATTTT.

The chain employs TRBV28 and TRBJ2-1; no definite D call. CDR1 and CDR2 from the germline V gene are MDHEN and SYDVKM. V was shortened by 2 bases and J by 4 bases, with 9 bases between the two germline ends. The CDR3 is 14 amino acids. CDR3: CASSLGMNYNEQFF. CDR3 sequence (DNA): TGTGCCAGCAGTTTAGGGATGAATTACAATGAGCAGTTCTTC.

In its sample, this clone was seen once. The chain carries TRBV11-2 and TRBJ2-3; tentatively, D is TRBD2 (5 bases). Germline V gene data show CDR1 as SGHAT and CDR2 as FQNNGV. The CDR3 runs to 14 residues. The germline V and J ends were trimmed by 3 bases and 2 bases, with 9 bases remaining between them. CDR3 sequence reads: CASSFGLVTDTQYF. CDR3 DNA: TGTGCCAGCAGCTTCGGACTCGTCACAGATACGCAGTATTTT.

The chain combines TRBV6-1 with TRBJ1-4; TRBD1 might be the D (5 bases). The CDR3 spans 18 residues. CDR1 MNHNS and CDR2 SASEGT come from the germline V gene. Trimming removed 3 bases at V and 4 bases at J, with 21 bases between. CDR3 bases: TGTGCCAGCAGTGACGGTTATCAGGGAGGGCGGAGTAATGAAAAACTGTTTTTT. It encodes CASSDGYQGGRSNEKLFF.

The chain combines TRBV15 with TRBJ2-1; 11 nucleotides match TRBD1. J gave up 7 bases and V 3 bases, and 11 bases lay outside the gene matches. Germline assignment: CDR1 LNHNV and CDR2 YYDKDF (reference sequence). This CDR3 is 17 amino acids long. Here the CDR3 DNA reads TGTGCCACCAGCAGGCTAATTACCGGGACAGGGGGAAATGAGCAGTTCTTC. As protein: CATSRLITGTGGNEQFF.

The chain carries TRBV10-3 and TRBJ2-5; 12 bases align to TRBD2. The germline V gene has CDR1 ENHRY and CDR2 SYGVKD. CDR3 length: 16 residues. The V segment lost 0 bases and the J segment 5 bases; nucleotides outside the gene matches: 4. CDR3 DNA sequence: TGTGCCATCAGTGAGTCGAGACTAGCGGGAGCGGAGACCCAGTACTTC. Amino acids: CAISESRLAGAETQYF.

This clone was picked up one time. The rearrangement links TRBV4-1 to TRBJ2-1; 7 bases agree with TRBD2. The CDR3 length is 16 residues. V shed 0 bases, J shed 2 bases, and the junction held 4 bases outside the gene matches. CDR1 is MGHRA, CDR2 YSYEKL, per germline. CDR3 bases: TGCGCCAGCAGCCAAGAGAGGACTAGTGCCTACAATGAGCAGTTCTTC. Protein product: CASSQERTSAYNEQFF.

V and J are TRBV29-1 and TRBJ2-5, with TRBD1 as a possible D gene (5 bases). Germline assignment: CDR1 SQVTM and CDR2 ANQGSEA. The CDR3 consists of 12 residues. V was clipped by 7 bases and J by 0 bases, with 9 bases between them. The CDR3 region has the DNA TGCAGCGCTGGACACAACCAAGAGACCCAGTACTTC. Residues: CSAGHNQETQYF.

This clone was observed a few times. This rearrangement joins TRBV11-3 to TRBJ2-1; 7 bases are a match to TRBD2. Germline assignment: CDR1 SGHNT and CDR2 YENEEA. J was trimmed by 4 bases and V by 5 bases; bases with no gene match: 8. The length of the CDR3 is 15 residues. This CDR3 is CASSLRLAEYNEQFF. CDR3 DNA: TGTGCCAGCAGCCTCCGACTAGCAGAATACAATGAGCAGTTCTTC.